Listed here are 23 T cell receptor beta chains from one sample, sequenced in a study of response to subunit inactivated influenza vaccine. Each CDR3 protein gets one entry after TCRdb re-called the RT-PCR reads with MiXCR. The repertoire includes roughly 570,000 distinct CDR3 sequences, approximately 15% of them detected once, and 11% sits in the top ten. The sequencing used PBMCs from blood, collected 11 to 12 days after vaccination. These receptor sequences come from a man between 50 and 59 years old who received an inactivated influenza vaccine.

This clonotype was detected only a few times. The CDR3 DNA follows: TGTGCCAGCAGGCAGACAGGGGATCATCAGCCCCAGCATTTT. This sequence encodes CASRQTGDHQPQHF. V is TRBV27 and J is TRBJ1-5; TRBD1 matches 8 bases. The CDR3 consists of 14 residues. Germline loops: CDR1 MNHEY, CDR2 SMNVEV (reference sequence). After removal of 6 bases from V and 5 bases from J, the junction contained 6 bases not matched to a gene.

The chain recombines TRBV9 with TRBJ2-1; a weak D match, TRBD1 (6 bases). Per germline, CDR1 SGDLS and CDR2 YYNGEE. V dropped 4 bases and J dropped 7 bases, with 21 bases sitting between them. The CDR3 sequence is 16 residues long. CDR3 region: CASSSHGQYIENEQFF. The CDR3 DNA reads TGTGCCAGCAGCTCCCACGGACAGTATATTGAGAATGAGCAGTTCTTC.

This clonotype showed up just a few times. V usage is TRBV12-3 or TRBV12-4 and J usage is TRBJ1-1; TRBD1 aligns across 7 bases. J was trimmed by 4 bases and V by 2 bases; bases with no gene match: 7. There are 15 residues in the CDR3. CDR3 amino acids: CASSLSAGGVTEAFF. The CDR3 bases are TGTGCCAGCAGTTTATCGGCAGGGGGAGTCACTGAAGCTTTCTTT.

V usage is TRBV7-6 and J usage is TRBJ1-6, with 11 bases lining up with TRBD1. The V gene end was trimmed by 0 bases and the J gene end by 8 bases; junction bases not matched to a gene: 6. The CDR3 runs to 17 residues. Germline CDR1 and CDR2: SGHVS and FNYEAQ. The CDR3 loop is CASSLASGQGADSPLHF. The CDR3 coding sequence is TGTGCCAGCAGCTTAGCCTCAGGACAGGGGGCTGATTCACCCCTCCACTTT.

This clonotype came up a few times. The chain uses TRBV20-1 and TRBJ1-6; maybe TRBD1 (5 bases). Germline assignment: CDR1 DFQATT and CDR2 SNEGSKA (reference sequence). Trimming removed 1 base at V and 10 bases at J, with 11 bases between. The CDR3 extends over 13 amino acids. CDR3 sequence (DNA): TGCAGTGCTAGAGTAAGCAGGGACTCACCCCTCCACTTT. Amino acid sequence: CSARVSRDSPLHF.

In its sample, this clonotype was seen a few times. This rearrangement joins TRBV12-3 or TRBV12-4 to TRBJ1-1; D is perhaps TRBD1 (6 bases). Trimming took off 9 bases at V and 4 bases at J, with 15 bases between the two ends. This CDR3 is built from 13 residues. CDR3 amino acids: CASLQGGGTEAFF. CDR3 sequence (DNA): TGTGCCAGTCTACAGGGCGGCGGCACTGAAGCTTTCTTT.

This clonotype has more than one count but fewer than ten. This chain links TRBV7-9 with TRBJ2-3; D call uncertain. V was clipped by 4 bases and J by 2 bases, with 13 bases between them. The CDR3 contains 15 residues. Germline V gene lookup returns CDR1 SEHNR and CDR2 FQNEAQ (reference sequence). The CDR3 coding sequence is TGTGCCAGCAGCTCGTCAGCAAGGAACACAGATACGCAGTATTTT. It yields the protein CASSSSARNTDTQYF.

This clonotype appeared many times. The chain uses TRBV20-1 and TRBJ1-4; D is unresolved. CDR1 is DFQATT, CDR2 SNEGSKA, per germline (reference sequence). V shed 6 bases and J shed 4 bases, with 6 bases lying between them. This CDR3 is 11 amino acids long. CDR3 sequence reads: CSAGLNEKLFF. CDR3 DNA: TGCAGTGCCGGCCTTAATGAAAAACTGTTTTTT.

This clonotype occurred many times. A much larger clone lies a single base off, so this may be a read error. V is TRBV27 and J is TRBJ2-1; D gene ambiguous. This CDR3 has 11 residues. The germline gives CDR1 MNHEY, CDR2 SMNVEV (reference sequence). Written as DNA, the CDR3 is TGTGCCAGCGGTTTCGGCAATGAGCAGTTCTTC. Translating gives CASGFGNEQFF.

This clonotype was counted between two and nine times. The rearrangement joins TRBV28 to TRBJ2-2; D may be TRBD2 (5 bases). This CDR3 is 15 amino acids long. Germline values: CDR1 MDHEN, CDR2 SYDVKM. Trimming took off 6 bases at V and 1 base at J, with 12 bases between the two ends. CDR3 bases: TGTGCCAGCAGCGAGAGACTACTGAACACCGGGGAGCTGTTTTTT. Its translation is CASSERLLNTGELFF.

The chain couples TRBV10-3 to TRBJ2-7; D could derive from TRBD1 or TRBD2 (5 bases each). The germline CDR1 and CDR2 sequences are ENHRY and SYGVKD. The CDR3 consists of 11 residues. V was clipped by 6 bases and J by 4 bases, with 7 bases between them. The DNA of the CDR3 is TGTGCCATCAGCGAGGGGTACGAGCAGTACTTC. Its translation: CAISEGYEQYF.

Note on this clonotype: Germline is not matched at one junction end, which may reflect a read error. The gene calls are TRBV6-1 and TRBJ1-1; D is undetermined. The germline gives CDR1 MNHNS, CDR2 SASEGT. The CDR3 runs to 10 residues. Here the CDR3 reads CASSEDSGDF. Written as DNA, the CDR3 is TGTGCCAGCAGTGAAGACAGCGGTGACTTT.

J is TRBJ1-5 and V is TRBV20-1; D is ambiguous. Trimming pared 3 bases from V and 6 bases from J, leaving 6 bases between. The germline gives CDR1 DFQATT, CDR2 SNEGSKA (reference sequence). The CDR3 runs to 11 residues. The CDR3 loop is CSASIGQPQHF. The CDR3 nucleotides are TGCAGTGCTAGTATAGGTCAGCCCCAGCATTTT.

The chain couples TRBV11-2 to TRBJ2-1, with D perhaps being TRBD1 or TRBD2 (5 bases each). V was clipped by 0 bases and J by 0 bases, with 9 bases between them. CDR1 and CDR2 (germline): SGHAT, FQNNGV. The CDR3 loop spans 16 amino acids. CDR3 region: CASSLDRDPSYNEQFF. The CDR3, as DNA: TGTGCCAGCAGCTTAGATCGGGACCCCTCCTACAATGAGCAGTTCTTC. Looking up the rest from reference TRBV11-2 and TRBJ2-1 gives the full variable domain: EAGVAQSPRYKIIEKRQSVAFWCNPISGHATLYWYQQILGQGPKLLIQFQNNGVVDDSQLPKDRFSAERLKGVDSTLKIQPAKLEDSAVYLCASSLDRDPSYNEQFFGPGTRLTVL.

This clonotype was seen a few times. The rearrangement uses TRBV7-2 and TRBJ2-1, with a tentative D call TRBD2 (6 bases). In germline, CDR1 is SGHTA, CDR2 FQGNSA. The CDR3 runs 12 residues. Trimming removed 5 bases from V and 12 bases from J, with 14 bases in between. The CDR3 DNA sequence: TGTGCCAGCAGCCTATCGGGACTCGTGCAGTTCTTC. It yields the protein CASSLSGLVQFF.

The V gene is TRBV6-1, the J gene TRBJ2-3; D not certain. The CDR3 has 15 residues. CDR1 and CDR2 from the germline V gene are MNHNS and SASEGT. Between the trimmed V and J ends, which lost 6 bases and 2 bases, there was a span of 15 bases. The CDR3 loop is CASSPQVVNTDTQYF. CDR3 DNA sequence: TGTGCCAGCAGCCCGCAGGTTGTGAACACAGATACGCAGTATTTT.

The chain couples TRBV6-2 or TRBV6-3 to TRBJ2-4; 9 bases are a match to TRBD1. The junction had 6 bases not matched to a gene; V was cut back by 3 bases and J by 0 bases. Germline V CDR1 and CDR2: MNHEY, SVGEGT. The CDR3 runs 17 residues. CDR3 in DNA: TGTGCCAGCAGTTATAGGACAGGGGCGCTAGCCAAAAACATTCAGTACTTC. Translating it yields CASSYRTGALAKNIQYF.

This clonotype was counted between two and nine times. The chain employs TRBV10-3 and TRBJ2-7; the match to TRBD1 covers 8 bases. The CDR3 runs to 16 residues. V dropped 1 base and J dropped 3; count of bases not matched to a gene: 8. Germline values: CDR1 ENHRY, CDR2 SYGVKD. This CDR3 reads CAISEYSGQGNYEQYF. The CDR3 region has the DNA TGTGCCATCAGTGAGTATAGTGGACAGGGAAACTACGAGCAGTACTTC.

This clonotype has ten or more counts. V and J are TRBV7-8 and TRBJ2-7; possible D gene TRBD2, 5 bases. The CDR3 is 14 residues long. Per the germline V gene, CDR1 is SGHVS and CDR2 is FQNEAQ. Trimming left V 5 bases short and J 7 bases short, with 18 bases between. CDR3 in amino acids: CASSRATGLWEQYF. The DNA for the CDR3 is TGTGCCAGCAGCCGAGCTACGGGGTTATGGGAGCAGTACTTC.

The rearrangement links TRBV29-1 to TRBJ1-1; D possibly corresponds to TRBD1 (6 bases). There are 13 residues in the CDR3. With 2 bases removed from V and 5 bases from J, the gap between germline ends came to 12 bases. Germline V gene lookup returns CDR1 SQVTM and CDR2 ANQGSEA. In nucleotides, the CDR3 is TGCAGCGTTGAATGGACAGCAAAGACTGAAGCTTTCTTT. Its translation is CSVEWTAKTEAFF.

In this sample, this clonotype turned up a few times. The rearrangement links TRBV29-1 to TRBJ1-5; no reliable D call. Germline V lookup: CDR1 SQVTM, CDR2 ANQGSEA. The CDR3 runs to 15 residues. Trimming took 3 bases from V and 4 from J, leaving 16 bases between them. Here the CDR3 reads CSVEKQERRNQPQHF. CDR3 nucleotide sequence: TGCAGCGTTGAGAAGCAGGAAAGGAGGAATCAGCCCCAGCATTTT. The entire variable domain, with the rest obtained from reference TRBV29-1 and TRBJ1-5, is as follows: SAVISQKPSRDICQRGTSLTIQCQVDSQVTMMFWYRQQPGQSLTLIATANQGSEATYESGFVIDKFPISRPNLTFSTLTVSNMSPEDSSIYLCSVEKQERRNQPQHFGDGTRLSIL.

The CDR3 loop reads CASSTGQGANGYTF. DNA of the CDR3: TGTGCCAGCAGTACGGGACAGGGGGCTAATGGCTACACCTTC. This chain connects TRBV2 to TRBJ1-2, with 12 positions matching TRBD1. Germline CDR1 SNHLY, CDR2 FYNNEI. Losses at the gene ends were 5 bases for V and 6 bases for J; bases not matched to a gene: 4. CDR3 length equals 14 residues.

This clonotype was counted between two and nine times. The CDR3 loop reads CSAQKDRQETQYF. CDR3 in DNA: TGCAGTGCTCAAAAGGACAGGCAAGAGACCCAGTACTTC. The rearrangement uses TRBV20-1 and TRBJ2-5; 7 bases map to TRBD1. The V gene end was trimmed by 5 bases and the J gene end by 2 bases; junction bases not matched to a gene: 5. CDR1 and CDR2 (germline): DFQATT, SNEGSKA (reference sequence). CDR3 size: 13 residues.